This T cell receptor beta chain was documented in a study of blood T cell repertoires in COVID-19. Looked up from germline, CDR1 is SGHRS and CDR2 is YFSETQ. Between the trimmed V and J ends, which lost 5 bases and 3 bases, there was a span of 14 bases. CDR3 length equals 14 residues. The method was immunoSEQ multiplex PCR; TCRdb's version includes in-frame clones alone and lacks a portion of them. This sample has some 250,000 clones, with roughly nine tenths found just once. The clonotype was recovered from a human donor in a cohort exposed to, infected with or recovered from COVID-19 (not recorded which). The donor label of this sample is uncertain. The chain is built from TRBV5-1 and TRBJ1-1; TRBD1 is a possible D gene (6 bases). The sample comprised PBMCs or T cells enriched from blood (not recorded which). CDR3 DNA: TGCGCCAGCAGGGACCTACAGGGCTACACTGAAGCTTTCTTT. Residues: CASRDLQGYTEAFF.